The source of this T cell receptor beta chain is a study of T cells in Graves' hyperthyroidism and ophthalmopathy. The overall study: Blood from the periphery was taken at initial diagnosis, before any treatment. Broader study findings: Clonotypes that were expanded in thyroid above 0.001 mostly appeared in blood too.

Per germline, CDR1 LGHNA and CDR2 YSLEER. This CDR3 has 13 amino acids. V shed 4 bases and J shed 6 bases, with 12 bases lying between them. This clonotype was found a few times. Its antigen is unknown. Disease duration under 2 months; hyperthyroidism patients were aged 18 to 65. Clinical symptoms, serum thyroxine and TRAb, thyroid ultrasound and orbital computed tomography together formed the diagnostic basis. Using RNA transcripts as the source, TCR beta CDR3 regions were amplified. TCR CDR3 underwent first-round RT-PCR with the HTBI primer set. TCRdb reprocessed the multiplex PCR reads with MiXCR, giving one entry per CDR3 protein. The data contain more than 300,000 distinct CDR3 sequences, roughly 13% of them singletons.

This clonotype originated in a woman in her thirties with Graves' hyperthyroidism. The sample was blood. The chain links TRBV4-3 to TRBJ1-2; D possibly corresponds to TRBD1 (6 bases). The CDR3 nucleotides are TGCGCCAGCAGCCCGGAGCGGACAGATGGCTACACCTTC. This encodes CASSPERTDGYTF.